Listed here is a single TCR beta chain. The antigen is undetermined. The entry originates in a study of lymphopenia after photon versus proton radiotherapy. Germline CDR1 reads MNHEY; CDR2 reads SMNVEV (reference sequence). Trimming took 2 bases from V and 4 from J, leaving 11 bases between them. The CDR3 consists of 15 residues. Study results and limitations: Under photons, naive T cells and diversity fell while effector/memory populations rose. Oligoclonal CD8+ Temra expansion after nadir drove photon patients' diversity drop. Survival link was tested only in deceased patients; proton benefit remains a possibility.

Only in-frame clones appear in the TCRdb table, and some are missing; sequencing was by immunoSEQ multiplex PCR. Of around 42,000 clones in the sample, over 75% were seen once. This chain joins TRBV27 and TRBJ1-4; D gene ambiguous. This receptor was identified in a man aged 35-49 years with gastric cancer. The source was peripheral blood, collected from a patient treated with photon-based radiotherapy. The CDR3 DNA reads TGTGCCAGCAGTTTAAAAGGGCAGTTTAATGAAAAACTGTTTTTT. It encodes CASSLKGQFNEKLFF. The full variable domain, completed using reference TRBV27 and TRBJ1-4, is EAQVTQNPRYLITVTGKKLTVTCSQNMNHEYMSWYRQDPGLGLRQIYYSMNVEVTDKGDVPEGYKVSRKEKRNFPLILESPSPNQTSLYFCASSLKGQFNEKLFFGSGTQLSVL.